Listed below are T cell receptor beta chains from one sample, sequenced in a study of T cell repertoires in cytomegalovirus infection. TCRdb itself ran the reads through MiXCR, one entry per CDR3 protein. The sample contains fewer than 850,000 distinct CDR3 sequences, about 29% of which appear only once. For these receptors, no antigen is known. The sequenced sample was cultured CD8+ T cells from PBMCs, obtained from culture after CMV antigen stimulation. All receptors come from a human donor in good health (CMV status not recorded). Some clones in this sample may be carry-over from other donors' samples. CDR3s include the opening cysteine and the closing phenylalanine or tryptophan. D genes are given only for firm matches. Clone size is not always given. Where it is, it says once, few, many or a class for expanded clones.

clone size: few
V gene: TRBV20-1
J gene: TRBJ2-1
CDR3 length: 17
D gene: TRBD2
CDR3 DNA: TGCAGTGCTACCGGACTAGCGGGGGCTTATGGGCACAATGAGCAGTTCTTC
CDR3 protein: CSATGLAGAYGHNEQFF

clone size: few
V gene: TRBV27
J gene: TRBJ2-5
CDR3 length: 13
D gene: .
CDR3 DNA: TGTGCCAGCAGGACTGGGAGGATGGGGACCCAGTACTTC
CDR3 protein: CASRTGRMGTQYF

clone size: many
V gene: TRBV7-8
J gene: TRBJ2-3
CDR3 length: 15
D gene: .
CDR3 DNA: TGTGCCAGCAGCTTAGGACCGGAAGACACAGATACGCAGTATTTT
CDR3 protein: CASSLGPEDTDTQYF

clone size: few
V gene: TRBV2
J gene: TRBJ2-3
CDR3 length: 15
D gene: .
CDR3 DNA: TGTGCCAGCAGTGAATGGGCACGAAGCACAGATACGCAGTATTTT
CDR3 protein: CASSEWARSTDTQYF

clone size: many
V gene: TRBV7-6
J gene: TRBJ1-6
CDR3 length: 14
D gene: .
CDR3 DNA: TGTGCCAGCCCCGCAGGCTCCTATAATTCACCCCTCCACTTT
CDR3 protein: CASPAGSYNSPLHF

clone size: few
V gene: TRBV7-8
J gene: TRBJ2-7
CDR3 length: 17
D gene: .
CDR3 DNA: TGTGCCAGCAGCTCGACCTACCTCGAGGACCGGAACTACGAGCAGTACTTC
CDR3 protein: CASSSTYLEDRNYEQYF

clone size: few
V gene: TRBV14
J gene: TRBJ2-1
CDR3 length: 11
D gene: .
CDR3 DNA: TGTGCCAGCAGCCAAGGGACCCAGCAGTTCTTC
CDR3 protein: CASSQGTQQFF

clone size: .
V gene: TRBV20-1
J gene: TRBJ2-1
CDR3 length: 17
D gene: .
CDR3 DNA: TGCAGTGCTAGAGATTTGCTTGCGGGGCCAGGAGACAATGAGCAGTTCTTC
CDR3 protein: CSARDLLAGPGDNEQFF

clone size: .
V gene: TRBV20-1
J gene: TRBJ1-5
CDR3 length: 15
D gene: .
CDR3 DNA: TGCAGTGCTAGGGGGGAGACCTCGAGCAATCAGCCCCAGCATTTT
CDR3 protein: CSARGETSSNQPQHF

clone size: .
V gene: TRBV9
J gene: TRBJ1-2
CDR3 length: 13
D gene: .
CDR3 DNA: TGTGCCAGCAGCGTAGAGGAACACTATGGCTACACCTTC
CDR3 protein: CASSVEEHYGYTF

clone size: many
V gene: TRBV7-9
J gene: TRBJ1-2
CDR3 length: 14
D gene: .
CDR3 DNA: TGTGCCAGCAGCTCAGGGGAATCTATCGGCGGCTACACCTTC
CDR3 protein: CASSSGESIGGYTF

clone size: few
V gene: TRBV4-1
J gene: TRBJ1-6
CDR3 length: 19
D gene: .
CDR3 DNA: TGCGCCAGCAGCCTTAAGGGGAGAGAGGGATCCTCCTATAATTCACCCCTCCACTTT
CDR3 protein: CASSLKGREGSSYNSPLHF

clone size: .
V gene: TRBV7-4
J gene: TRBJ2-2
CDR3 length: 16
D gene: .
CDR3 DNA: TGTGCCAGCAGCCCCTACCCCCCACAGCTCACCGGGGGGCTGTTTTTT
CDR3 protein: CASSPYPPQLTGGLFF

clone size: few
V gene: TRBV12-3/TRBV12-4
J gene: TRBJ2-7
CDR3 length: 12
D gene: .
CDR3 DNA: TGTGCCAGCACCGCTTATTCCTACGAGCAGTACTTC
CDR3 protein: CASTAYSYEQYF

clone size: few
V gene: TRBV27
J gene: TRBJ2-7
CDR3 length: 16
D gene: TRBD1
CDR3 DNA: TGTGCCAGCAGTTTTTTGACCCCAGGGGGCTATTACGAGCAGTACTTC
CDR3 protein: CASSFLTPGGYYEQYF

clone size: few
V gene: TRBV2
J gene: TRBJ2-2
CDR3 length: 14
D gene: .
CDR3 DNA: TGTGCCAGCAGCTGGGCACAGGAGGCCGGGGAGCTGTTTTTT
CDR3 protein: CASSWAQEAGELFF

clone size: .
V gene: TRBV7-9
J gene: TRBJ1-2
CDR3 length: 12
D gene: .
CDR3 DNA: TGTGCCAGCAGCTTAGCGGAGGGCGGCTACACCTTC
CDR3 protein: CASSLAEGGYTF

clone size: few
V gene: TRBV6-5
J gene: TRBJ1-6
CDR3 length: 17
D gene: .
CDR3 DNA: TGTGCCAGCAGGTTAGGACCGACGAGCTCCTATAATTCACCCCTCCACTTT
CDR3 protein: CASRLGPTSSYNSPLHF

clone size: .
V gene: TRBV11-3
J gene: TRBJ1-5
CDR3 length: 12
D gene: .
CDR3 DNA: TGTGCCATCGGAGGGGGGAATCAGCCCCAGCATTTT
CDR3 protein: CAIGGGNQPQHF

clone size: few
V gene: TRBV6-6
J gene: TRBJ1-1
CDR3 length: 13
D gene: .
CDR3 DNA: TGTGCCAGCAGCTTCACTGTGACCGGGGCAGCTTTCTTT
CDR3 protein: CASSFTVTGAAFF

clone size: .
V gene: TRBV12-3/TRBV12-4
J gene: TRBJ1-5
CDR3 length: 13
D gene: .
CDR3 DNA: TGTGCCAGCAGTTTAGGAAGGGCTCAGCCCCAGCATTTT
CDR3 protein: CASSLGRAQPQHF

clone size: many
V gene: TRBV24-1
J gene: TRBJ1-5
CDR3 length: 15
D gene: .
CDR3 DNA: TGTGCCACCAGTGAGGAGGGGTCGGGCAATCAGCCCCAGCATTTT
CDR3 protein: CATSEEGSGNQPQHF

clone size: .
V gene: TRBV7-9
J gene: TRBJ2-1
CDR3 length: 15
D gene: .
CDR3 DNA: TGTGCCAGCAGCTTCCCCGGACTGACCTACAATGAGCAGTTCTTC
CDR3 protein: CASSFPGLTYNEQFF

clone size: few
V gene: TRBV6-2/TRBV6-3
J gene: TRBJ1-1
CDR3 length: 14
D gene: .
CDR3 DNA: TGTGCCAGCCGGCTAACCTTTGTGGACACTGAAGCTTTCTTT
CDR3 protein: CASRLTFVDTEAFF

clone size: .
V gene: TRBV7-3
J gene: TRBJ2-4
CDR3 length: 16
D gene: TRBD2
CDR3 DNA: TGTGCCACCAGCTTAACGGGGGGGCCTGGGAAAAACATTCAGTACTTC
CDR3 protein: CATSLTGGPGKNIQYF

clone size: .
V gene: TRBV7-9
J gene: TRBJ1-2
CDR3 length: 17
D gene: .
CDR3 DNA: TGTGCCAGCAGCTTACTTATGTTTGAGGGGATTAACTATGGCTACACCTTC
CDR3 protein: CASSLLMFEGINYGYTF

clone size: .
V gene: TRBV7-6
J gene: TRBJ2-7
CDR3 length: 15
D gene: .
CDR3 DNA: TGTGCCAGCAGCTCCAAACGGGGGAGTCCCTACGAGCAGTACTTC
CDR3 protein: CASSSKRGSPYEQYF

clone size: .
V gene: TRBV20-1
J gene: TRBJ2-1
CDR3 length: 10
D gene: .
CDR3 DNA: TGCAGTGCTAGAAAAAAAGGGGGGTTCTTC
CDR3 protein: CSARKKGGFF

clone size: .
V gene: TRBV4-3
J gene: TRBJ1-2
CDR3 length: 20
D gene: TRBD1
CDR3 DNA: TGCGCCAGCAGCCAAGAAAGTTATAGACAGGGAGGATCCCCTAACTATGGCTACACCTTC
CDR3 protein: CASSQESYRQGGSPNYGYTF